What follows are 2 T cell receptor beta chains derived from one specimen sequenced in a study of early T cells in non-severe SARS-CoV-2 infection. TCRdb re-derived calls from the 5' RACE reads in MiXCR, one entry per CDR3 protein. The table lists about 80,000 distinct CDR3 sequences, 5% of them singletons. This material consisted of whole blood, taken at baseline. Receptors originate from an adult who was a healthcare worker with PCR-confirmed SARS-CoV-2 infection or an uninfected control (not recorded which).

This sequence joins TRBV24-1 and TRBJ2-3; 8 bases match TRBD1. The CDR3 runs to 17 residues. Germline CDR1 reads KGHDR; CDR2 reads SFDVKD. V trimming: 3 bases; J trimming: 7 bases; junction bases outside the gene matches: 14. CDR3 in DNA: TGTGCCACCAGTGATCCGGGACAGGCCCGAGCGGACAATACGCAGTATTTT. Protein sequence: CATSDPGQARADNTQYF.

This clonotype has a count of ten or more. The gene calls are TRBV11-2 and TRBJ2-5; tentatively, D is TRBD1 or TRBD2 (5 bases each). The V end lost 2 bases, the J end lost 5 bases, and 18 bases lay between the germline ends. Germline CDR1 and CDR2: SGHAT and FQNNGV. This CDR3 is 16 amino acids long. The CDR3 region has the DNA TGTGCCAGCAGCTTAAAGCCGGGACCCGGCGTGGAGACCCAGTACTTC. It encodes CASSLKPGPGVETQYF.